This T cell receptor (beta chain) is drawn from a study of OX40 agonist ivuxolimab in advanced cancers. Study details: Anti-PD-1, anti-PD-L1 or anti-CTLA-4 therapy given earlier was allowed, and about 38% had some. Among those treated, three patients had partial responses, one with hepatocellular carcinoma and two with cutaneous melanoma.

V lost 6 bases to trimming and J lost 7 bases; unmatched junction nucleotides: 6. Germline loops: CDR1 MNHNY, CDR2 SVGAGI (reference sequence). The CDR3 totals 16 residues. The assay was immunoSEQ multiplex PCR, and TCRdb's table has in-frame clones only and misses some. Of around 41,000 clones detected, around four fifths appear once; the ten largest clones hold less than 3%. The cohort excluded patients with autoimmune disease history or systemic immunosuppression. This chain links TRBV6-6 with TRBJ2-1; 16 nucleotides match TRBD2. Specimen: CD4+ or CD8+ T cells sorted from blood, collected in a trial of the OX40 agonist ivuxolimab. The origin of this receptor is an adult with an advanced solid tumor such as melanoma, head and neck, liver or kidney cancer. CDR3 in DNA: TGTGCCAGCAGCCTCGGGACTAGCGGGAGGGGGAATGAGCAGTTCTTC. This gives the protein CASSLGTSGRGNEQFF.